The 22 T cell receptor beta chains reported below all come from one sample, sequenced in a study of human T cells and chemical hapten exposure. This sample's time point: patch test 3, about 24 weeks after DPC sensitization. Treatment specified: therapeutic diphenylcyclopropenone sensitization with weekly scalp DPC. TCRdb processed the RACE reads anew with MiXCR; each CDR3 protein has one entry. The sample includes tens of thousands of distinct CDR3 sequences, 9.5% to 15% of them seen just once. The material sequenced was whole blood, taken in connection with sensitization to the hapten diphenylcyclopropenone (DPC). Receptors were obtained from a man aged 30 to 39 with alopecia areata. Some clones in this sample may be carry-over from other donors' samples.

This chain links TRBV28 with TRBJ2-7; D call uncertain. The CDR3 loop spans 12 amino acids. The V end lost 7 bases, the J end lost 3 bases, and 10 bases lay between the germline ends. CDR1 and CDR2 from the germline V gene are MDHEN and SYDVKM. Here the CDR3 DNA reads TGTGCCAGCACCTCGGCTAACTACGAGCAGTACTTC. It yields the protein CASTSANYEQYF.

This clonotype has at least ten counts. The genes are TRBV29-1 and TRBJ1-1, with D hard to call. The germline V gene has CDR1 SQVTM and CDR2 ANQGSEA. This CDR3 is built from 10 residues. The V gene lost 7 bases and the J gene lost 4 bases, with 7 bases spanning the gap. The CDR3 DNA reads as TGCAGCGGCCTACTCACTGAAGCTTTCTTT. This codes for CSGLLTEAFF.

This clonotype was found many times. CDR3 in amino acids: CASSEDRSGELFF. DNA of the CDR3: TGTGCCAGCAGTGAAGATCGGTCCGGGGAGCTGTTTTTT. This chain joins TRBV2 and TRBJ2-2, with no clear D. This CDR3 is 13 amino acids long. CDR1 and CDR2 from the germline V gene are SNHLY and FYNNEI. V was cut by 1 base and J by 6 bases, with 6 bases left in between. Variable domain in full (rest from reference TRBV2 and TRBJ2-2): EPEVTQTPSHQVTQMGQEVILRCVPISNHLYFYWYRQILGQKVEFLVSFYNNEISEKSEIFDDQFSVERPDGSNFTLKIRSTKLEDSAMYFCASSEDRSGELFFGEGSRLTVL.

CDR3 nucleotide sequence: TGCAGCGTCCGCCCGAGCACAGATACGCAGTATTTT. It is translated as CSVRPSTDTQYF. The V gene is TRBV29-1, the J gene TRBJ2-3; D is unclear. Trimming cost V 6 bases and J 0 bases, with 7 bases left between them. The CDR3 is made up of 12 amino acids. Germline CDR1 and CDR2: SQVTM and ANQGSEA.

This clonotype has a count of ten or more. The chain uses TRBV30 and TRBJ2-3, with D possibly called TRBD1 or TRBD2 (5 bases each). V was shortened by 0 bases and J by 1 base, with 11 bases between the two germline ends. Looked up from germline, CDR1 is GTSNPN and CDR2 is SVGIG (reference sequence). The CDR3 covers 15 residues. This CDR3 reads CAWSVGQGGTDTQYF. CDR3 nucleotides: TGTGCCTGGAGTGTAGGGCAGGGAGGCACAGATACGCAGTATTTT. Drawing the rest from reference TRBV30 and TRBJ2-3, the complete variable domain is SQTIHQWPATLVQPVGSPLSLECTVEGTSNPNLYWYRQAAGRGLQLLFYSVGIGQISSEVPQNLSASRPQDRQFILSSKKLLLSDSGFYLCAWSVGQGGTDTQYFGPGTRLTVL.

This chain connects TRBV5-5 to TRBJ1-5; a possible D gene is TRBD1 (6 bases). The CDR3 has 14 amino acids. The germline V gene encodes CDR1 SGHKS and CDR2 YYEKEE (reference sequence). The ends were cut back, 2 bases at V and 7 bases at J, with 13 bases in the middle. CDR3 amino acids: CASSLTGWDQPQHF. The CDR3 bases are TGTGCCAGCAGCTTAACAGGGTGGGACCAGCCCCAGCATTTT.

The rearrangement links TRBV2 to TRBJ1-1; the D gene is possibly TRBD1 (5 bases). V dropped 11 bases and J dropped 0 bases, with 10 bases sitting between them. CDR1 SNHLY and CDR2 FYNNEI come from the germline V gene. This CDR3 has 12 amino acids. The CDR3: CARGRVNTEAFF. The CDR3 nucleotides read TGTGCCCGGGGACGTGTGAACACTGAAGCTTTCTTT.

This clonotype was observed once. This chain joins TRBV28 and TRBJ2-5, with 12 bases fitting TRBD1. CDR3 length: 14 amino acids. The junction had 4 bases not matched to a gene; V was cut back by 6 bases and J by 5 bases. Looked up from germline, CDR1 is MDHEN and CDR2 is SYDVKM. CDR3 sequence: CASRGTGGDETQYF. The CDR3 nucleotides are TGTGCCAGCAGGGGGACAGGGGGCGACGAGACCCAGTACTTC.

This clonotype was seen ten or more times. V usage is TRBV2 and J usage is TRBJ1-6; a possible D gene is TRBD1 (6 bases). In germline, CDR1 is SNHLY, CDR2 FYNNEI. The CDR3 sequence is 15 residues long. The V end was cut by 5 bases, the J end by 3 bases, with 11 bases between. The CDR3 loop is CASSRDRSYNSPLHF. The CDR3 region has the DNA TGTGCCAGCAGTAGAGACAGGAGCTATAATTCACCCCTCCACTTT.

With regard to this clonotype: Given a much more abundant clone one base away, this may be a read error. The V call is TRBV7-9, the J call TRBJ1-2; D not certain. Germline V gene lookup returns CDR1 SEHNR and CDR2 FQNEAQ (reference sequence). Deletions cut 5 bases from V and 4 bases from J, with 14 bases between. The CDR3 length is 14 residues. CDR3 DNA: TGTGCCAGCAGCCCTCCCGCAGACTTCTATGGCTACACCTTC. This codes for CASSPPADFYGYTF.

This clonotype was seen repeatedly, ten times or more. This rearrangement joins TRBV19 to TRBJ2-7; D possibly matches TRBD1 or TRBD2 (5 bases each). The V gene lost 6 bases and the J gene lost 2 bases, with 14 bases spanning the gap. The CDR3 extends over 14 amino acids. Germline CDR1 LNHDA, CDR2 SQIVND (reference sequence). As DNA, the CDR3 is TGTGCCAGTAGCCGAGGGGCTACCGCCTACGAGCAGTACTTC. Translation: CASSRGATAYEQYF.

The CDR3 DNA follows: TGTGCCAGCAGCGTAGACACAGGGACTGAAGCTTTCTTT. Its translation is CASSVDTGTEAFF. The J gene is TRBJ1-1, the V gene TRBV9; D might be TRBD1 (6 bases). Germline CDR1 reads SGDLS; CDR2 reads YYNGEE. Trimming removed 0 bases from V and 5 bases from J, with 8 bases in between. CDR3 length: 13 amino acids.

This clonotype was observed a handful of times. The chain couples TRBV11-2 to TRBJ2-4, with D perhaps TRBD1 (5 bases). CDR3 length: 13 residues. V lost 3 bases and J 4 bases, leaving 7 bases between the germline ends. Per the germline V gene, CDR1 is SGHAT and CDR2 is FQNNGV. This chain's CDR3 is CASSFDRKNIQYF. The CDR3 nucleotides read TGTGCCAGCAGCTTCGACAGAAAAAACATTCAGTACTTC.

This clonotype was seen more than once but under ten times. This chain links TRBV21-1 with TRBJ2-4; the D call of TRBD1 is as the table states it, not checked on the DNA. TRBV21-1 is recorded as a pseudogene. The CDR3 has 21 amino acids. In nucleotides, the CDR3 is TGTGCCAGCAGTCAAAAACCCCGGTCCAGGGACTTGAGGTGGGCCAAAAACATTCAGTACTTC. It translates to CASSQKPRSRDLRWAKNIQYF.

The count of this clonotype is one. This sequence joins TRBV10-3 and TRBJ2-7; no reliable D call. The V gene's germline CDR1 is ENHRY and CDR2 SYGVKD. This CDR3 has 11 residues. Trimming pared 6 bases from V and 3 bases from J, leaving 6 bases between. The CDR3 DNA reads TGTGCCATCAGCTCAGGCTACGAGCAGTACTTC. This sequence encodes CAISSGYEQYF.

This clonotype was seen a few times. This chain connects TRBV9 to TRBJ1-1; 7 bases match TRBD1. V lost 2 bases, J lost 1 base, and 2 bases stayed unmatched. The CDR3 is 14 residues long. Germline loops: CDR1 SGDLS, CDR2 YYNGEE. This CDR3 is CASSVGTANTEAFF. The CDR3 DNA follows: TGTGCCAGCAGCGTGGGGACAGCGAACACTGAAGCTTTCTTT.

Ten or more counts support this clonotype. J is TRBJ2-7 and V is TRBV19; TRBD1 aligns across 8 bases. CDR1 LNHDA and CDR2 SQIVND come from the germline V gene (reference sequence). The junction had 12 bases not matched to a gene; V was cut back by 5 bases and J by 0 bases. This CDR3 has 17 residues. This chain's CDR3 is CASSPRDRPSNSYEQYF. The CDR3 DNA is TGTGCCAGTAGTCCCCGGGACAGGCCATCCAACTCCTACGAGCAGTACTTC.

This clonotype was seen at least ten times. This chain links TRBV7-9 with TRBJ2-3; D uncertain. The CDR3 covers 12 residues. Between the trimmed V and J ends, which lost 5 bases and 4 bases, there was a span of 7 bases. Germline V gives CDR1 SEHNR, CDR2 FQNEAQ (reference sequence). The CDR3, as DNA: TGTGCCAGCAGCCCGGTCGCAGATACGCAGTATTTT. It translates to CASSPVADTQYF.

This clonotype was found many times. The J gene is TRBJ1-1, the V gene TRBV6-2 or TRBV6-3; 8 nucleotides match TRBD1. Germline lookup yields CDR1 MNHEY and CDR2 SVGEGT. J lost 4 bases, V lost 2 bases, and 3 bases had no gene match. The CDR3 is 14 amino acids. The CDR3: CASSYGQGTTEAFF. CDR3 nucleotides: TGTGCCAGCAGTTACGGACAGGGCACCACTGAAGCTTTCTTT.

On this clonotype itself: Compared with germline, one end of the junction differs, possibly owing to a read error. This rearrangement joins TRBV7-9 to TRBJ1-5; 9 positions agree with TRBD1. From germline, CDR1 is SEHNR and CDR2 FQNEAQ (reference sequence). CDR3 size: 16 residues. The CDR3 DNA is TGTACCAGCAGCTCCAACACAGGGGGCGGCAATCAGCCCCAGCATTTT. Amino acids: CTSSSNTGGGNQPQHF. Variable domain in full (rest from reference TRBV7-9 and TRBJ1-5): DTGVSQNPRHKITKRGQNVTFRCDPISEHNRLYWYRQTLGQGPEFLTYFQNEAQLEKSRLLSDRFSAERPKGSFSTLEIQRTEQGDSAMYLCTSSSNTGGGNQPQHFGDGTRLSIL.

This clonotype came up many times. The rearrangement links TRBV11-2 to TRBJ1-1; 8 bases are a match to TRBD1. This CDR3 is 14 amino acids long. Losses at the gene ends were 3 bases for V and 4 bases for J; bases not matched to a gene: 4. Germline V gene lookup returns CDR1 SGHAT and CDR2 FQNNGV. The CDR3 coding sequence is TGTGCCAGCAGCTTTAACAGGGGGTTCACTGAAGCTTTCTTT. Translation: CASSFNRGFTEAFF.

This clonotype has only a few counts. This rearrangement joins TRBV4-2 to TRBJ1-2; no firm D call. Germline V lookup: CDR1 LGHNA, CDR2 YNFKEQ. Deletions cut 0 bases from V and 2 bases from J, with 13 bases between. The CDR3 consists of 16 residues. CDR3 sequence reads: CASSQDSGFLNYGYTF. Here the CDR3 DNA reads TGTGCCAGCAGCCAAGATTCCGGTTTTCTGAACTATGGCTACACCTTC.